These T cell receptor beta chains were read from a single sample in a study of shared clonotypes between healthy human individuals. Assay used: immunoSEQ multiplex PCR; TCRdb lists only in-frame clones, some missing. The sample contains roughly 1,800,000 clones, roughly 94% of which appear only once. Sequenced: naive CD8+ T cells sorted from blood. All receptors come from a man aged 18 to 29 in good health. Each CDR3 is given with its conserved first and last residue.

J: TRBJ2-3; V: TRBV9; CDR3: CASSVDGRSTDTQYF
J: TRBJ2-7; V: TRBV5-6; CDR3: CASSYADNSYEQYF
J: TRBJ1-5; V: TRBV11-3; CDR3: CASSAGQINQPQHF
J: TRBJ2-7; V: TRBV5-1; CDR3: CASSTSGHYEQYF
J: TRBJ2-2; V: TRBV5-1; CDR3: CASSLSRNTGELFF
J: TRBJ2-7; V: TRBV7-8; CDR3: CASSAVLAGGPGSEQYF
J: TRBJ2-5; V: TRBV4-1; CDR3: CASSQGLAGAAYQETQYF
J: TRBJ2-3; V: TRBV27; CDR3: CASSPVMAGGLTDTQYF
J: TRBJ2-7; V: TRBV5-6; CDR3: CASSQNYEQYF
J: TRBJ2-7; V: TRBV28; CDR3: CASSSQGDSYEQYF
J: TRBJ2-7; V: TRBV4-1; CDR3: CASSQIFGVPHYEQYF
J: TRBJ2-2; V: TRBV5-6; CDR3: CASSLTSETNTGELFF